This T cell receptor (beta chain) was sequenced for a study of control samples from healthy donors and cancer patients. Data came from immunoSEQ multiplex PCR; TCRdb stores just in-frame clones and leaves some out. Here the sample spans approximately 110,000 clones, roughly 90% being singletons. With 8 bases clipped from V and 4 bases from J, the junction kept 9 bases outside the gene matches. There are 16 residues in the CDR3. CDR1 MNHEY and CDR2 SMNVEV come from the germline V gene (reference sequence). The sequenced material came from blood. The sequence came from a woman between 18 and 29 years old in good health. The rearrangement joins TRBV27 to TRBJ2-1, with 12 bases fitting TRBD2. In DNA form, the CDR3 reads TGTGCCAGCCCATCAACTAGCGGGAGGTTGTACAATGAGCAGTTCTTC. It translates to CASPSTSGRLYNEQFF.